Below are 17 T cell receptor beta chains sequenced from a single sample in a study of blood T cells in healthy people across ages. Using a J-beta primer mix together with a sample-barcoded 5' primer, a second PCR was run for roughly 7 to 12 cycles. One entry per CDR3 protein, called by TCRdb with MiXCR from the 5' RACE reads. The sample yields 760,000 or so distinct CDR3 sequences, roughly 25% seen once. This sample was shared with a second study, whose subject was T cells of mothers and their children.

Sequencing was performed on blood. The receptors derive from a boy aged 10-17 years in good health.

The chain couples TRBV6-6 to TRBJ1-4; D might be TRBD1 (5 bases). CDR1 is MNHNY, CDR2 SVGAGI, per germline (reference sequence). Trimming pared 2 bases from V and 13 bases from J, leaving 14 bases between. The CDR3 has 13 residues. The CDR3 nucleotides are TGTGCCAGCAGTTACCTAACATGGGACGGACTGTTTTTT. Translated: CASSYLTWDGLFF.

The V call is TRBV12-3 or TRBV12-4, the J call TRBJ2-3, with 9 bases aligning to TRBD2. The CDR3 consists of 14 residues. The V segment lost 6 bases and the J segment 4 bases; nucleotides outside the gene matches: 5. CDR3 region: CASSMGLAPDTQYF. The CDR3 nucleotides are TGTGCCAGCAGCATGGGACTAGCCCCAGATACGCAGTATTTT.

About this clonotype: The junction and the germline gene differ at one end; a read error may be behind it. The rearrangement uses TRBV4-3 and TRBJ1-2; D gene uncertain. CDR3 size: 16 residues. CDR1 and CDR2 (germline): LGHNA, YSLEER. The chain's CDR3 is CASSPGAGPGLDGCTF. DNA of the CDR3: TGCGCCAGCAGCCCCGGCGCCGGTCCGGGGTTAGATGGCTGCACCTTC.

Only a few counts were recorded for this clonotype. The chain uses TRBV12-3 or TRBV12-4 and TRBJ2-2, with a weak D call TRBD1 (6 bases). The length of the CDR3 is 16 residues. V lost 2 bases and J 4 bases, leaving 14 bases between the germline ends. The CDR3 here is CASSLLPRDITGELFF. The CDR3 nucleotides are TGTGCCAGCAGTTTACTTCCCCGGGACATCACCGGGGAGCTGTTTTTT.

The chain joins TRBV27 to TRBJ1-2; D is unclear. The germline gives CDR1 MNHEY, CDR2 SMNVEV (reference sequence). The germline V and J ends were trimmed by 3 bases and 2 bases, with 7 bases remaining between them. This CDR3 spans 13 amino acids. The CDR3 sequence is CASSFLPNYGYTF. The CDR3 region has the DNA TGTGCCAGCAGTTTCCTCCCAAACTATGGCTACACCTTC.

The J gene is TRBJ2-7, the V gene TRBV29-1; weak D call: TRBD1 (6 bases). Germline values: CDR1 SQVTM, CDR2 ANQGSEA. V lost 5 bases to trimming and J lost 2 bases, with 13 bases between them. This CDR3 is 13 amino acids long. In nucleotides, the CDR3 is TGCAGCGTTATAGGGGGAACCCCCTACGAGCAGTACTTC. This codes for CSVIGGTPYEQYF.

Remarks on this clonotype: A much larger clone lies a single base off, so this may be a read error. The rearrangement joins TRBV11-3 to TRBJ2-5, with 11 bases matching TRBD2. The tail of the sequence fits TRBJ2-1 better, so the J call may be wrong. Germline V gene data show CDR1 as SGHNT and CDR2 as YENEEA. The CDR3 sequence is 15 residues long. The CDR3 DNA reads as TGTGCCGGCAGCTTAGTCCTAGCGGGGGGCAATGAGCAGTTCTTC. Residues: CAGSLVLAGGNEQFF.

In this sample, this clonotype turned up a few times. V is TRBV7-3 and J is TRBJ1-1, with D possibly TRBD1 on 6 matching bases. The germline gives CDR1 SGHTA, CDR2 FQGTGA. V dropped 2 bases and J dropped 0 bases, with 13 bases sitting between them. This CDR3 has 16 residues. The CDR3 bases are TGTGCCAGCAGCTTAGGAGTCACAGGGTTGAACACTGAAGCTTTCTTT. Residues: CASSLGVTGLNTEAFF.

There are a few counts of this clonotype. The V gene is TRBV29-1, the J gene TRBJ2-5, with TRBD2 matching over 8 bases. In germline, CDR1 is SQVTM, CDR2 ANQGSEA. CDR3 length equals 13 residues. V gave up 5 bases and J gave up 5 bases; unmatched junction bases: 7. DNA for the CDR3: TGCAGCGTTAGCGGGGGATGCTCGGAGACCCAGTACTTC. As protein: CSVSGGCSETQYF.

The chain couples TRBV13 to TRBJ1-1, with a tentative D call TRBD1 (5 bases). CDR3 length equals 14 residues. CDR1 is PRHDT and CDR2 is FYEKMQ in the germline V gene (reference sequence). Trimming removed 1 base from V and 5 bases from J, with 11 bases in between. CDR3 sequence reads: CASSLAQGGTEAFF. DNA for the CDR3: TGTGCCAGCAGCTTAGCTCAGGGTGGGACTGAAGCTTTCTTT.

This chain connects TRBV25-1 to TRBJ2-5; 10 nucleotides match TRBD2. TRBJ2-1 explains the end of the DNA better; the J call may be wrong. The CDR3 extends over 14 amino acids. The germline CDR1 and CDR2 sequences are MGHDK and SYGVNS. CDR3 in amino acids: CASSLTSGLNEQFF. In nucleotides, the CDR3 is TGTGCCAGCAGTCTGACTAGCGGGTTAAATGAGCAGTTCTTC.

The rearrangement uses TRBV27 and TRBJ2-7; D gene ambiguous. V lost 3 bases to trimming and J lost 4 bases, with 19 bases between them. The CDR3 sequence is 16 residues long. Germline CDR1 MNHEY, CDR2 SMNVEV (reference sequence). The DNA of the CDR3 is TGTGCCAGCAGTTTGTCCATAGGGCGGATTTTTTACGAGCAGTACTTC. It specifies CASSLSIGRIFYEQYF.

V is TRBV7-9 and J is TRBJ2-1; D is perhaps TRBD2 (6 bases). The CDR3 is 15 amino acids. CDR1 and CDR2 from the germline V gene are SEHNR and FQNEAQ (reference sequence). V lost 3 bases and J 0 bases, leaving 9 bases between the germline ends. CDR3 bases: TGTGCCAGCAGCTTCCGGGAGTCCTCCTACAATGAGCAGTTCTTC. Translated, it gives CASSFRESSYNEQFF.

The chain employs TRBV7-2 and TRBJ2-7, with D possibly being TRBD2 (6 bases). Germline V gives CDR1 SGHTA, CDR2 FQGNSA. The CDR3 contains 15 residues. The V end was cut by 2 bases, the J end by 7 bases, with 18 bases between. The CDR3 loop reads CASSLTQGHRGEQYF. The CDR3 nucleotides are TGTGCCAGCAGCTTAACCCAGGGCCATCGGGGGGAGCAGTACTTC.

The chain employs TRBV7-2 and TRBJ2-7, with 7 bases identical to TRBD2. The DNA matches TRBJ2-1 better at its end, which makes the J call doubtful. The CDR3 has 15 residues. Germline CDR1 reads SGHTA; CDR2 reads FQGNSA. This CDR3 reads CASSFFERGTNEQFF. The DNA for the CDR3 is TGTGCCAGCAGCTTCTTCGAGCGGGGTACTAATGAGCAGTTCTTC.

V usage is TRBV7-4 and J usage is TRBJ2-4; D might be TRBD1 (6 bases). Germline CDR1 SGHVT, CDR2 SQSDAQ. This CDR3 is 15 amino acids long. V shed 3 bases and J shed 1 base, with 10 bases lying between them. Written as DNA, the CDR3 is TGTGCCAGCAGCTTGAACAGGGCTGCCAAAAACATTCAGTACTTC. Translation gives CASSLNRAAKNIQYF.

The chain joins TRBV7-9 to TRBJ2-1; a weak D match, TRBD1 (6 bases). The V gene's germline CDR1 is SEHNR and CDR2 FQNEAQ (reference sequence). The CDR3 length is 16 residues. V was trimmed by 5 bases and J by 5 bases, leaving 19 bases between them. Written as DNA, the CDR3 is TGTGCCAGCAGCCCCTACGGACAGAATGGAGACAATGAGCAGTTCTTC. Translation: CASSPYGQNGDNEQFF.